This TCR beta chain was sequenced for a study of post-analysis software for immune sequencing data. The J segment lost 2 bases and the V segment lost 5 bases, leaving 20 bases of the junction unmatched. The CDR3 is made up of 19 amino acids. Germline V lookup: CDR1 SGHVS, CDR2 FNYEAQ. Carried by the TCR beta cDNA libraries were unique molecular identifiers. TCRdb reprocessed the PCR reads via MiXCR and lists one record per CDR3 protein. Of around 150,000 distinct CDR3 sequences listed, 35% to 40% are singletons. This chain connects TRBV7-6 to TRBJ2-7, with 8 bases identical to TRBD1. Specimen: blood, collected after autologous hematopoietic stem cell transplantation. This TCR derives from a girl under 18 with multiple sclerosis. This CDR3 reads CASSPAPQGAQLRAYEQYF. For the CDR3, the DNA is TGTGCCAGCAGCCCCGCCCCCCAGGGGGCTCAACTCAGGGCCTACGAGCAGTACTTC.